The rows below give T cell receptor beta chains drawn from one sample of a study of cytomegalovirus exposure and HLA in healthy donors. Produced via immunoSEQ multiplex PCR; TCRdb's table is partial and in-frame only. The sample lists more than 90,000 clones; 81% were seen once. Input material: PBMCs. These receptors all stem from a woman aged 70-85 years in good health and CMV-seropositive. CDR3s include the opening cysteine and the closing phenylalanine or tryptophan.

v_call cdr3_aa
TRBV4-2 CASSRDRGLGTAKNIQYF
TRBV7-9 CASSLDRGTDTQYF
TRBV6-1 CATMTSGYEQYF
TRBV7-6 CASSLRWRERSSTGELFF
TRBV18 CASSPPRREGPDNEQFF
TRBV7-2 CASRKPGQGADTQYF
TRBV6-5 CASSYKGTGSYEQYF
TRBV19 CASRSRDSSNQPQHF
TRBV18 CASSPLTGSSTDTQYF
TRBV6-6 CASILRNTEAFF
TRBV9 CASSERGSGETGELFF
TRBV5-6 CASSFLSGRGTDTQYF
TRBV28 CASSLSVTEAFF
TRBV9 CASSAPRPGLAMGEQFF
TRBV5-1 CASSYQLAGGLANEQFF
TRBV6-5 CASNQGGEQYF
TRBV11-2 CASSLARANTEAFF
TRBV2 CASSPQGGTYEQYF
TRBV2 CASSSQGNTEAFF
TRBV4-1 CASSQAGSSYNEQFF
TRBV7-9 CASSLGLTGDLRIQETQYF
TRBV6-1 CASSESGRGVVEAFF
TRBV7-6 CASSSSDREGNTGELFF
TRBV7-3 CASSPGTSGAARETQYF
TRBV27 CASSKSGTFRAWDYEQYF
TRBV11-3 CASSLGLGETQYF
TRBV27 CASSPSTGGAYGYTF
TRBV19 CASRTGETTEAFF
TRBV30 CASSGGSNEKLFF
TRBV15 CATSKGQEGSTDTQYF
TRBV5-1 CASRLGGALRGNEQFF
TRBV4-2 CASSQVGGHYYNEQFF
TRBV4-2 CASSRDTGMYTEAFF
TRBV15 CATSRDQTSTDTRYF
TRBV30 CAWSFAGDQPQHF
TRBV27 CASSAYLGLTYNEQFF
TRBV7-2 CASSLVGRGTGELFF
TRBV4-3 CASSQDRGGGYTF
TRBV7-8 CASSRLSGSNTNEQFF
TRBV29-1 CSVVRGSYTEAFF
TRBV7-6 CASRPLGENEAFF
TRBV6-6 CASSLRGGSTEAFF
TRBV5-1 CASSLGGGEETQYF
TRBV21-1 CASERVQGARETQYF
TRBV9 CASSVAARPTDTQYF
TRBV7-7 CASSLAVGSEAFF
TRBV28 CASSLLQGVNQPQHF
TRBV5-4 CASSSSGTSGRADTQYF
TRBV19 CASSARTGTTGDTQYF
TRBV28 CASSSPSGTGPNYGYTF
TRBV5-1 CASYSKGGAEAFF
TRBV7-9 CASATGAISTDTQYF
TRBV6-1 CASSDRGRNEQFF
TRBV6-1 CASSEAPPPGTSGRAGGANVLTF